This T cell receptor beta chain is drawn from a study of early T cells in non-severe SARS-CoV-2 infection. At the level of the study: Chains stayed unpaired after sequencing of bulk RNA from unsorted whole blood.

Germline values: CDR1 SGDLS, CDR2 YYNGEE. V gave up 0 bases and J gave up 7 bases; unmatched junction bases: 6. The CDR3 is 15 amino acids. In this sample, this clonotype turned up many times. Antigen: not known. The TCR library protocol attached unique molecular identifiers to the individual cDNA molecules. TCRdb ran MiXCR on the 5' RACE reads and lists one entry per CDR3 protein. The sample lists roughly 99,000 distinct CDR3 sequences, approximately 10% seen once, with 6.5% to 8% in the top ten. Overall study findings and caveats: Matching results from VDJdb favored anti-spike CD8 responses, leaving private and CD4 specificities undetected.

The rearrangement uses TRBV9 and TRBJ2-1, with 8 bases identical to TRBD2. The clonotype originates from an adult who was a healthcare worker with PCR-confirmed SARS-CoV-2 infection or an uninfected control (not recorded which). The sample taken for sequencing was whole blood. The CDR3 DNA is TGTGCCAGCAGCGTAGTTCCGGGAGGGAATAATGAGCAGTTCTTC. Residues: CASSVVPGGNNEQFF.